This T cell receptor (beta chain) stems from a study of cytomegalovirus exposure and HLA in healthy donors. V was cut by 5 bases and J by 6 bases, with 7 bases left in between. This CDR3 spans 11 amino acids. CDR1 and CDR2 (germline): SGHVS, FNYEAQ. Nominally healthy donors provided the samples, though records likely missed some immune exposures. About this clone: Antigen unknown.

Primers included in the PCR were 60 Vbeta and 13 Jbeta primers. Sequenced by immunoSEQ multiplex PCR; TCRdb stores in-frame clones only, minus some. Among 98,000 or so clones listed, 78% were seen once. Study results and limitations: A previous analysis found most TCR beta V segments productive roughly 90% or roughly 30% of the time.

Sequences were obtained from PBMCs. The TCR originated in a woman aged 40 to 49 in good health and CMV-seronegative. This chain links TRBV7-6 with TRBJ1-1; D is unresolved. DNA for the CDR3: TGTGCCAGCAGCAACGGGGCTGAAGCTTTCTTT. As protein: CASSNGAEAFF.